A selection of T cell receptor beta chains follows, all from one sample in a study of blood T cell repertoires in COVID-19. Produced via immunoSEQ multiplex PCR; TCRdb's table is partial and in-frame only. The table shows fewer than 200,000 clones, with about 84% occurring only once. The sequenced sample was PBMCs or T cells enriched from blood (not recorded which). The receptors here all came from a woman aged 40 to 50 with acute COVID-19. Each CDR3 is given with its conserved first and last residue. D genes are given only for firm matches. The listing skips clone size in some rows; elsewhere it reads once, few, many or a size class.

d_gene	v_gene	j_gene	abundance	CDR3nt	CDR3aa
TRBD2	TRBV6-5	TRBJ2-3	NA	TGTGCCAGCAGTTACGCTAGCGGCGACACAGATACGCAGTATTTT	CASSYASGDTDTQYF
NA	TRBV9	TRBJ1-2	NA	TGTGCCAGCAGCGGGCGGGACCTCGACCGGAGTGGCTACACCTTC	CASSGRDLDRSGYTF
TRBD1	TRBV7-9	TRBJ1-2	NA	TGTGCCAGCAGCTTAGTGGGACAGGGGGCGCGGGGCTATGGCTACACCTTC	CASSLVGQGARGYGYTF
NA	TRBV21-1	TRBJ2-4	NA	TGTGCCAGCACAAAATACCGGACGGGAGGGGGAGCCAAAAACATTCAGTACTTC	CASTKYRTGGGAKNIQYF
NA	TRBV2	TRBJ2-4	NA	TGTGCCAGCAGAGAGGGGGAATCCAAAAACATTCAGTACTTC	CASREGESKNIQYF
TRBD2	TRBV9	TRBJ2-2	NA	TGTGCCAGCAGCGTGAGCGGGGGGAACACCGGGGAGCTGTTTTTT	CASSVSGGNTGELFF
TRBD2	TRBV9	TRBJ2-3	NA	TGTGCCGTTGAGCGGGAGGGGCGCACAGATACGCAGTATTTT	CAVEREGRTDTQYF
TRBD1	TRBV4-2	TRBJ1-6	NA	TGTGCCAGCAGCCAAGAGAGGACAGGGACCAATTCACCCCTCCACTTT	CASSQERTGTNSPLHF
NA	TRBV21-1	TRBJ2-2	NA	TGTGCCAGCAGGCACAGGGACAAGAACACCGGGGAGCTGTTTTTT	CASRHRDKNTGELFF
NA	TRBV5-1	TRBJ1-2	NA	TGCGCCAGCAGCTTGTCAGCTAACTATGGCTACACCTTC	CASSLSANYGYTF
TRBD1	TRBV10-3	TRBJ1-2	NA	TGTGCCATCAGTGAGGGCGGACAGGGGTATGGCTACACCTTC	CAISEGGQGYGYTF
TRBD2	TRBV5-1	TRBJ2-5	NA	TGCGCCAGCAGGGTGACTAGCGGGACATCACAAGAGACCCAGTACTTC	CASRVTSGTSQETQYF
TRBD1	TRBV6-5	TRBJ1-4	once	TGTGCCAGCAGGGCAGGGGGCGAAGAAAAACTGTTTTTT	CASRAGGEEKLFF
NA	TRBV6-1	TRBJ1-5	NA	TGTGCCAGCAGTGAAGCAAGAGGCAATCAGCCCCAGCATTTT	CASSEARGNQPQHF
TRBD2	TRBV5-1	TRBJ2-1	once	TGCGCCAGCAGCTCGACTAGCGGAACCTACAATGAGCAGTTCTTC	CASSSTSGTYNEQFF
NA	TRBV19	TRBJ1-5	NA	TGTGCCAGTAGTATCCTGGCAGATTATAGCAATCAGCCCCAGCATTTT	CASSILADYSNQPQHF
TRBD2	TRBV7-9	TRBJ2-1	NA	TGTGCCAGCAGCCCGGGGGGCAATGAGCAGTTCTTC	CASSPGGNEQFF
TRBD2	TRBV2	TRBJ2-6	NA	TGTGCCACCGCGGGGGGCCAGAGGGCCAACGTCCTGACTTTC	CATAGGQRANVLTF
NA	TRBV19	TRBJ1-5	few	TGTGCCAGTTCATCCAGTTTAGGGAGTCAGCCCCAGCATTTT	CASSSSLGSQPQHF
NA	TRBV19	TRBJ2-3	NA	TGTGCCAGTGGAGGCGGAGATACGCAGTATTTT	CASGGGDTQYF
NA	TRBV7-6	TRBJ1-1	NA	TGTGCCAGCAGCCCCGGACAGCAACCGAACACTGAAGCTTTCTTT	CASSPGQQPNTEAFF
TRBD1	TRBV18	TRBJ2-1	many	TGTGCCAGCTCACCAAAGGGAATGACAGGGGGGAGGAATGAGCAGTTCTTC	CASSPKGMTGGRNEQFF
NA	TRBV2	TRBJ1-2	NA	TGTGCCAGCAGTGAACGGGAGAACTATGGCTACACCTTC	CASSERENYGYTF
NA	TRBV12-3/TRBV12-4	TRBJ2-5	NA	TGTGCCAGCAGTTTCAGGGAGACCCAGTACTTC	CASSFRETQYF
NA	TRBV10-3	TRBJ1-3	NA	TGTGCCATCAGTGACACTAACTCTGGAAACACCATATATTTT	CAISDTNSGNTIYF
NA	TRBV18	TRBJ2-5	few	TGTGCCAGCTCACCACCAGTACGGGAGACCCAGTACTTC	CASSPPVRETQYF
TRBD1	TRBV5-1	TRBJ2-4	NA	TGCGCCAGCAGCCCCGGACAGGGGGAAAACATTCAGTACTTC	CASSPGQGENIQYF
NA	TRBV5-6	TRBJ1-3	NA	TGTGCCAGCAGCTTGGTCGGCGGTCTCTCTGGAAACACCATATATTTT	CASSLVGGLSGNTIYF
TRBD1	TRBV11-2	TRBJ2-7	NA	TGTGCCAGCAGCTTAGTAATACAGACAGGGGATTACGAGCAGTACTTC	CASSLVIQTGDYEQYF
TRBD1	TRBV7-6	TRBJ1-5	NA	TGTGCCAGCAGCCCAGGACAGGGCGTCAATCAGCCCCAGCATTTT	CASSPGQGVNQPQHF
NA	TRBV12-3/TRBV12-4	TRBJ2-3	NA	TGTGCCAGCAGTTTTTTGGCCTCGGATACGCAGTATTTT	CASSFLASDTQYF
NA	TRBV4-1	TRBJ2-7	NA	TGCGCCAGCAGCCAAGAAGGGGCCGTCTACGAGCAGTACTTC	CASSQEGAVYEQYF
TRBD1	TRBV12-3/TRBV12-4	TRBJ1-2	NA	TGTGCCAGCAGTGGACAGGGCGAGGGGGGCTACACCTTC	CASSGQGEGGYTF
NA	TRBV13	TRBJ2-3	NA	TGTGCCAGCAGCCCCGCGGGTCCGACAGATACGCAGTATTTT	CASSPAGPTDTQYF
TRBD2	TRBV7-2	TRBJ2-7	NA	TGTGCCAGCAGCGGACTAGCGTCCCACGAGCAGTACTTC	CASSGLASHEQYF
TRBD1	TRBV5-8	TRBJ1-2	NA	TGTGCCAGCAGCACGGGACAGGGTAGATCCGATGGCTACACCTTC	CASSTGQGRSDGYTF
NA	TRBV5-1	TRBJ2-4	NA	TGCGCCAGCAGCTTGAGCCAAGCCAAAAACATTCAGTACTTC	CASSLSQAKNIQYF
TRBD1	TRBV6-4	TRBJ1-1	NA	TGTGCCAGCTGGACAGGGGAGAGAGGAGCTTTCTTT	CASWTGERGAFF
TRBD1	TRBV3-1/TRBV3-2	TRBJ1-6	NA	TGTGCCAGCAGCCAAGGCGCTTGGGGACAGAATAATTCACCCCTCCACTTT	CASSQGAWGQNNSPLHF
TRBD1	TRBV6-1	TRBJ1-5	NA	TGTGCCAGCAGTGGAGGTTTGGGACAGGGGATTTGGAATCAGCCCCAGCATTTT	CASSGGLGQGIWNQPQHF
TRBD1	TRBV7-8	TRBJ1-5	NA	TGTGCCAGCAGCTCATACCGGGACAGGGGTCGGCCCCAGCATTTT	CASSSYRDRGRPQHF